The 15 T cell receptor beta chains given below trace back to one sample, sequenced in a study of OX40 agonist ivuxolimab in advanced cancers. TCRdb's table, derived via immunoSEQ multiplex PCR, lists solely in-frame clones and lacks some. Seen here are about 70,000 clones, approximately 86% observed once, and the top ten hold about 2.7%. Sequencing used CD4+ or CD8+ T cells sorted from blood, obtained in a trial of the OX40 agonist ivuxolimab. The receptors stem from an adult with an advanced solid tumor such as melanoma, head and neck, liver or kidney cancer.

This clone was seen only once. The chain links TRBV11-2 to TRBJ1-2; D remains ambiguous. Germline CDR1 SGHAT, CDR2 FQNNGV. There are 13 residues in the CDR3. V gave up 1 base and J gave up 5 bases, with 8 bases separating them. The CDR3, as DNA: TGTGCCAGCAGCTTAGGGCAGGAGTATGGCTACACCTTC. This translates into CASSLGQEYGYTF.

This chain uses TRBV7-3 with TRBJ2-1; no clear D gene. Between the trimmed V and J ends, which lost 0 bases and 7 bases, there was a span of 7 bases. This CDR3 has 13 amino acids. Germline V gives CDR1 SGHTA, CDR2 FQGTGA. The CDR3 sequence is CASSLTTLNEQFF. CDR3 DNA: TGTGCCAGCAGCTTAACGACCCTAAATGAGCAGTTCTTC.

This clone was seen a few times. The chain links TRBV30 to TRBJ2-5, with D uncertain. This CDR3 is 15 amino acids long. CDR1 and CDR2 from the germline V gene are GTSNPN and SVGIG (reference sequence). Trimming took 8 bases from V and 1 from J, leaving 20 bases between them. The DNA for the CDR3 is TGTGCCGGAACAGATCTAACGGGTCCCCAAGAGACCCAGTACTTC. This gives the protein CAGTDLTGPQETQYF.

This clone appeared a single time. This chain joins TRBV5-6 and TRBJ1-4, with D tentatively TRBD1 (5 bases). The V end was cut by 3 bases, the J end by 0 bases, with 12 bases between. The CDR3 sequence is 16 residues long. Germline V lookup: CDR1 SGHDT, CDR2 YYEEEE. CDR3 protein: CASSWRRGSTNEKLFF. CDR3 coding DNA: TGTGCCAGCAGCTGGAGGAGGGGTTCAACTAATGAAAAACTGTTTTTT.

The chain uses TRBV7-9 and TRBJ2-7; the D call may be TRBD1 or TRBD2 (7 bases each). The CDR3 consists of 16 residues. Deletions cut 5 bases from V and 3 bases from J, with 20 bases between. Germline V gene lookup returns CDR1 SEHNR and CDR2 FQNEAQ (reference sequence). The CDR3 here is CASSVTGAGGGYEQYF. Here the CDR3 DNA reads TGTGCCAGCAGCGTCACAGGGGCCGGCGGGGGCTACGAGCAGTACTTC.

The chain employs TRBV11-2 and TRBJ2-7; D possibly corresponds to TRBD2 (6 bases). CDR3 length: 14 residues. V was pared by 5 bases and J by 6 bases, with 17 bases between. Germline CDR1 and CDR2: SGHAT and FQNNGV. As DNA, the CDR3 is TGTGCCAGCAGCCCCGGAGGGACTCGGAGCGAGCAGTACTTC. Translated: CASSPGGTRSEQYF. The full variable domain, with the rest looked up from reference TRBV11-2 and TRBJ2-7, is EAGVAQSPRYKIIEKRQSVAFWCNPISGHATLYWYQQILGQGPKLLIQFQNNGVVDDSQLPKDRFSAERLKGVDSTLKIQPAKLEDSAVYLCASSPGGTRSEQYFGPGTRLTVT.

The chain is built from TRBV11-3 and TRBJ1-5; 9 positions agree with TRBD1. V trimming: 3 bases; J trimming: 5 bases; junction bases outside the gene matches: 11. CDR1 is SGHNT, CDR2 YENEEA, per germline. The CDR3 consists of 17 residues. The CDR3 DNA sequence: TGTGCCAGCAGCTTGGGTTACAGGGGGCTTTTTTATCAGCCCCAGCATTTT. Amino acids: CASSLGYRGLFYQPQHF.

The J gene is TRBJ2-7, the V gene TRBV4-3; D call uncertain. This CDR3 is built from 15 residues. The V gene lost 0 bases and the J gene lost 0 bases, with 9 bases spanning the gap. Germline lookup yields CDR1 LGHNA and CDR2 YSLEER. CDR3 sequence: CASSQDRASSYEQYF. CDR3 nucleotides: TGCGCCAGCAGCCAAGATCGGGCGAGCTCCTACGAGCAGTACTTC.

The V and J genes are TRBV5-6 and TRBJ1-1; no definite D call. This CDR3 region has 15 residues. CDR1 and CDR2 from the germline V gene are SGHDT and YYEEEE. Trimming stripped 6 bases from V and 1 base from J, with 16 bases between. The CDR3 sequence: CASISSAGENTEAFF. The CDR3 DNA sequence: TGTGCCAGCATTTCTTCTGCCGGTGAGAACACTGAAGCTTTCTTT. Variable domain in full (rest from reference TRBV5-6 and TRBJ1-1): DAGVTQSPTHLIKTRGQQVTLRCSPKSGHDTVSWYQQALGQGPQFIFQYYEEEERQRGNFPDRFSGHQFPNYSSELNVNALLLGDSALYLCASISSAGENTEAFFGQGTRLTVV.

CDR3 amino acids: CASSPSRGDTQYF. CDR3 DNA: TGCGCCAGCAGCCCCTCAAGAGGGGATACGCAGTATTTT. The V call is TRBV5-1, the J call TRBJ2-3; D is perhaps TRBD2 (5 bases). V gave up 4 bases and J gave up 6 bases, with 12 bases separating them. The CDR3 runs to 13 residues. CDR1 and CDR2 (germline): SGHRS, YFSETQ.

The chain carries TRBV15 and TRBJ1-5, with D unclear. Germline V CDR1 and CDR2: LNHNV, YYDKDF (reference sequence). This CDR3 comprises 15 residues. The V end was cut by 3 bases, the J end by 3 bases, with 12 bases between. In nucleotides, the CDR3 is TGTGCCACCAGCAGGAACACCCTAAACAATCAGCCCCAGCATTTT. It is translated as CATSRNTLNNQPQHF.

The V call is TRBV29-1, the J call TRBJ1-3; D unclear. The germline gives CDR1 SQVTM, CDR2 ANQGSEA. V was pared by 3 bases and J by 4 bases, with 10 bases between. This CDR3 contains 13 residues. The CDR3 spells CSVDLLQGNTIYF. As DNA, the CDR3 is TGCAGCGTTGATTTGCTCCAGGGAAACACCATATATTTT.

V and J are TRBV7-6 and TRBJ2-7; 8 bases are a match to TRBD2. Germline V gene data show CDR1 as SGHVS and CDR2 as FNYEAQ. This CDR3 spans 16 amino acids. The V gene end was trimmed by 3 bases and the J gene end by 6 bases; junction bases not matched to a gene: 13. CDR3 region: CASSFNNAGGGAEQYF. The CDR3 DNA is TGTGCCAGCAGCTTTAACAACGCGGGAGGTGGGGCCGAGCAGTACTTC.

CDR3 DNA sequence: TGTGCCAGCAGTAAGCCTGAGACAAATTCACCCCTCCACTTT. Protein product: CASSKPETNSPLHF. The rearrangement uses TRBV27 and TRBJ1-6, with no clear D. The length of the CDR3 is 14 residues. V lost 5 bases, J lost 7 bases, and 12 bases lay in between. CDR1 and CDR2 (germline): MNHEY, SMNVEV (reference sequence).

This clone was found once. The genes are TRBV6-1 and TRBJ2-7; weak D call: TRBD1 (5 bases). The CDR3 has 17 amino acids. Trimming cost V 0 bases and J 3 bases, with 18 bases left between them. From germline, CDR1 is MNHNS and CDR2 SASEGT. CDR3 sequence: CASSEALRGSRVYEQYF. CDR3 coding DNA: TGTGCCAGCAGTGAAGCGCTTAGGGGTTCACGCGTCTACGAGCAGTACTTC.